These 17 T cell receptor beta chains were sequenced from one sample in a study of shared clonotypes between healthy human individuals. Sequenced by immunoSEQ multiplex PCR; TCRdb stores in-frame clones only, minus some. This table has roughly 2 million clones, approximately 94% appearing once. Sequencing was performed on naive CD4+ T cells sorted from blood. Subset: CD45RA+ positively selected. All receptors come from a young man in good health.

This chain connects TRBV5-1 to TRBJ2-3; D might be TRBD2 (6 bases). CDR3 size: 16 residues. Germline-derived CDR1 and CDR2 are SGHRS and YFSETQ. V dropped 0 bases and J dropped 3 bases, with 14 bases sitting between them. As DNA, the CDR3 is TGCGCCAGCAGCTTGGCCACTAGCCTAGATACAGATACGCAGTATTTT. Its translation: CASSLATSLDTDTQYF.

The chain is built from TRBV30 and TRBJ2-1, with D unresolved. CDR3 length equals 12 residues. The V gene lost 0 bases and the J gene lost 4 bases, with 4 bases spanning the gap. Germline CDR1 GTSNPN, CDR2 SVGIG (reference sequence). CDR3 residues: CAWSVPYNEQFF. As DNA, the CDR3 is TGTGCCTGGAGTGTCCCGTACAATGAGCAGTTCTTC.

Of note for this clone: Other nucleotide sequences in the sample specify the same CDR3. This rearrangement joins TRBV10-3 to TRBJ2-5; tentatively, D is TRBD1 or TRBD2 (5 bases each). The CDR3 sequence is 13 residues long. V was pared by 4 bases and J by 2 bases, with 8 bases between. CDR1 ENHRY and CDR2 SYGVKD come from the germline V gene. The CDR3 DNA is TGTGCCATCAGTGGAGGGACGCAAGAGACCCAGTACTTC. It is translated as CAISGGTQETQYF.

The rearrangement links TRBV11-2 to TRBJ1-2; possible D gene TRBD1, 6 bases. V was clipped by 4 bases and J by 0 bases, with 9 bases between them. The CDR3 sequence is 14 residues long. Germline V lookup: CDR1 SGHAT, CDR2 FQNNGV. The CDR3 DNA reads TGTGCCAGCAGCTACACAGGGTCTAACTATGGCTACACCTTC. This sequence encodes CASSYTGSNYGYTF.

The V call is TRBV12-5, the J call TRBJ2-5; TRBD1 is a possible D gene (6 bases). The CDR3 covers 16 residues. Germline V gives CDR1 LGHNT, CDR2 FRNRAP. Deletions cut 3 bases from V and 1 base from J, with 15 bases between. Here the CDR3 reads CASGFGAGRGQETQYF. The CDR3 DNA follows: TGTGCTAGTGGTTTTGGCGCGGGCAGGGGCCAAGAGACCCAGTACTTC.

The chain couples TRBV6-5 to TRBJ1-3, with TRBD1 identical over 11 bases. There are 15 residues in the CDR3. Germline CDR1 and CDR2: MNHEY and SVGAGI. V shed 4 bases, J shed 6 bases, and the junction held 5 bases outside the gene matches. For the CDR3, the DNA is TGTGCCAGCAGTTCCGGACAGGGGGCGGCAAACACCATATATTTT. Translating gives CASSSGQGAANTIYF.

The chain employs TRBV6-1 and TRBJ2-7; 13 bases align to TRBD2. CDR1 and CDR2 from the germline V gene are MNHNS and SASEGT. The V segment lost 5 bases and the J segment 5 bases; nucleotides outside the gene matches: 6. There are 15 residues in the CDR3. CDR3 sequence (DNA): TGTGCCAGCAGTTGGACTAGCGGGAGTGGCGACGAGCAGTACTTC. Translation: CASSWTSGSGDEQYF.

This clone was counted only a few times. V and J are TRBV6-1 and TRBJ1-5; TRBD1 is a possible D gene (5 bases). Germline values: CDR1 MNHNS, CDR2 SASEGT. This CDR3 comprises 16 residues. V lost 0 bases and J lost 0, with 9 bases in between. The CDR3 protein is CASSEAWGISNQPQHF. The CDR3 nucleotides are TGTGCCAGCAGTGAAGCTTGGGGGATTAGCAATCAGCCCCAGCATTTT.

The chain uses TRBV5-1 and TRBJ2-1, with 9 bases identical to TRBD2. Trimming cost V 0 bases and J 1 base; bases outside gene matches: 2. This CDR3 is 16 amino acids long. Germline V gene data show CDR1 as SGHRS and CDR2 as YFSETQ. DNA of the CDR3: TGCGCCAGCAGCTTGGGACTAGCGGTTTCCTACAATGAGCAGTTCTTC. Encoded protein: CASSLGLAVSYNEQFF.

The V and J genes are TRBV5-1 and TRBJ2-5; 9 bases agree with TRBD2. Germline CDR1 reads SGHRS; CDR2 reads YFSETQ. The CDR3 is made up of 16 amino acids. V dropped 0 bases and J dropped 5; count of bases not matched to a gene: 8. CDR3 bases: TGCGCCAGCAGCTTGGAGGTAGCGGGGGCCAGGGAGACCCAGTACTTC. This gives the protein CASSLEVAGARETQYF.

Regarding this clone: This sample includes further DNA sequences coding for the same CDR3. The J gene is TRBJ2-1, the V gene TRBV5-1, with a tentative D call TRBD1 (6 bases). V was clipped by 4 bases and J by 0 bases, with 11 bases between them. Germline V gene data show CDR1 as SGHRS and CDR2 as YFSETQ. This CDR3 is built from 15 residues. The CDR3 sequence: CASSPSGDSYNEQFF. The DNA of the CDR3 is TGCGCCAGCAGCCCATCAGGGGACTCCTACAATGAGCAGTTCTTC. Full variable domain (rest looked up from reference TRBV5-1 and TRBJ2-1): KAGVTQTPRYLIKTRGQQVTLSCSPISGHRSVSWYQQTPGQGLQFLFEYFSETQRNKGNFPGRFSGRQFSNSRSEMNVSTLELGDSALYLCASSPSGDSYNEQFFGPGTRLTVL.

V usage is TRBV7-3 and J usage is TRBJ2-1, with D possibly TRBD1 on 5 matching bases. Trimming cost V 6 bases and J 2 bases, with 14 bases left between them. CDR3 length: 15 residues. CDR1 and CDR2 (germline): SGHTA, FQGTGA. Written as DNA, the CDR3 is TGTGCCAGCAGTCAAAGGGGCGCAGCCTACAATGAGCAGTTCTTC. It codes for CASSQRGAAYNEQFF.

The J gene is TRBJ2-7, the V gene TRBV7-2; TRBD2 is a possible D gene (6 bases). V shed 5 bases and J shed 6 bases, with 20 bases lying between them. The CDR3 covers 15 residues. From germline, CDR1 is SGHTA and CDR2 FQGNSA. The CDR3: CASSPWPLGGREQYF. As DNA, the CDR3 is TGTGCCAGCAGCCCTTGGCCTCTCGGGGGTCGCGAGCAGTACTTC.

The V and J genes are TRBV6-6 and TRBJ1-1; 7 bases fit TRBD1. CDR1 and CDR2 from the germline V gene are MNHNY and SVGAGI (reference sequence). Trimming at V came to 6 bases and at J to 0 bases, leaving 7 bases not matched to a gene. The CDR3 is made up of 15 amino acids. CDR3 amino acids: CASSMTGLLNTEAFF. The CDR3 DNA follows: TGTGCCAGCAGCATGACAGGGTTGCTGAACACTGAAGCTTTCTTT.

J is TRBJ1-6 and V is TRBV6-1; no reliable D call. This CDR3 is 15 amino acids long. The germline V gene encodes CDR1 MNHNS and CDR2 SASEGT. V lost 2 bases, J lost 0 bases, and 5 bases lay in between. The CDR3 region has the DNA TGTGCCAGCAGTGAAACGAGCTCCTATAATTCACCCCTCCACTTT. It encodes CASSETSSYNSPLHF.

V usage is TRBV28 and J usage is TRBJ1-5, with D maybe TRBD1 (5 bases). Trimming shortened V by 7 bases and J by 0 bases, and 16 bases separated the two germline ends. The CDR3 contains 16 residues. Germline assignment: CDR1 MDHEN and CDR2 SYDVKM. CDR3: CASIGREIFSNQPQHF. The CDR3 coding sequence is TGTGCCAGCATAGGCAGGGAAATATTTAGCAATCAGCCCCAGCATTTT. The whole variable domain, remainder taken from reference TRBV28 and TRBJ1-5, is DVKVTQSSRYLVKRTGEKVFLECVQDMDHENMFWYRQDPGLGLRLIYFSYDVKMKEKGDIPEGYSVSREKKERFSLILESASTNQTSMYLCASIGREIFSNQPQHFGDGTRLSIL.

The chain employs TRBV7-9 and TRBJ2-7, with D possibly called TRBD1 or TRBD2 (5 bases each). Germline V gene data show CDR1 as SEHNR and CDR2 as FQNEAQ (reference sequence). V lost 5 bases and J lost 0, with 20 bases in between. CDR3 size: 17 residues. CDR3 nucleotide sequence: TGTGCCAGCAGCCCCAGGGCCTTTGCAGGGAGCTCCTACGAGCAGTACTTC. This gives the protein CASSPRAFAGSSYEQYF. Full variable domain (outside the CDR3, taken from reference TRBV7-9 and TRBJ2-7): DTGVSQNPRHKITKRGQNVTFRCDPISEHNRLYWYRQTLGQGPEFLTYFQNEAQLEKSRLLSDRFSAERPKGSFSTLEIQRTEQGDSAMYLCASSPRAFAGSSYEQYFGPGTRLTVT.